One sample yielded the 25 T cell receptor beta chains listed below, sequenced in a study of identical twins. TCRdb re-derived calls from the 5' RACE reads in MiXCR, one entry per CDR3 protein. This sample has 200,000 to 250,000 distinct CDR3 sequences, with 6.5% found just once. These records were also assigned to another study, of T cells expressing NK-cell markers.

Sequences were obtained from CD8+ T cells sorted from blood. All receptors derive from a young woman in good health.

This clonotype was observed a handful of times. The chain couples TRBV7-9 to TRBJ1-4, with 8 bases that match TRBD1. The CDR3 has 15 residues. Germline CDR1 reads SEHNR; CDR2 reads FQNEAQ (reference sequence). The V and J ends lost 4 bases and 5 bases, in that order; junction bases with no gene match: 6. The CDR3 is CASSSRQGTNEKLFF. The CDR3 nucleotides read TGTGCCAGCAGCTCCAGACAGGGGACGAATGAAAAACTGTTTTTT. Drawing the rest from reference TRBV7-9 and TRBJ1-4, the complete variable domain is DTGVSQNPRHKITKRGQNVTFRCDPISEHNRLYWYRQTLGQGPEFLTYFQNEAQLEKSRLLSDRFSAERPKGSFSTLEIQRTEQGDSAMYLCASSSRQGTNEKLFFGSGTQLSVL.

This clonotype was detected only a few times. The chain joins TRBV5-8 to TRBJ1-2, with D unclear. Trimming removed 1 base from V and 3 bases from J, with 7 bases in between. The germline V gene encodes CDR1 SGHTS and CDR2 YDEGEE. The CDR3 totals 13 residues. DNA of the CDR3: TGTGCCAGCAGCTTGACTCATTACTATGGCTACACCTTC. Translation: CASSLTHYYGYTF. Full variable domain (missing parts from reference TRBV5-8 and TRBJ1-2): EAGVTQSPTHLIKTRGQQATLRCSPISGHTSVYWYQQALGLGLQFLLWYDEGEERNRGNFPPRFSGRQFPNYSSELNVNALELEDSALYLCASSLTHYYGYTFGSGTRLTVV.

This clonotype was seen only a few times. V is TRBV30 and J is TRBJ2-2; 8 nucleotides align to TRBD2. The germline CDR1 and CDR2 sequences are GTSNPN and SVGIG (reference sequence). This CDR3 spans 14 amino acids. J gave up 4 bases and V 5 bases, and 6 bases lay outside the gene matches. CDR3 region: CAWAAGVGTGELFF. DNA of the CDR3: TGTGCCTGGGCAGCGGGAGTCGGCACCGGGGAGCTGTTTTTT. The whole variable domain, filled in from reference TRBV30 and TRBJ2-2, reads SQTIHQWPATLVQPVGSPLSLECTVEGTSNPNLYWYRQAAGRGLQLLFYSVGIGQISSEVPQNLSASRPQDRQFILSSKKLLLSDSGFYLCAWAAGVGTGELFFGEGSRLTVL.

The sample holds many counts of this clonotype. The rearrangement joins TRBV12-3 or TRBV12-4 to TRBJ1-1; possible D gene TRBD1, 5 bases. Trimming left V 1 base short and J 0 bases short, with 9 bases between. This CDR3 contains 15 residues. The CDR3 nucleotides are TGTGCCAGCAGTTTAGGGGAGGGGATGAACACTGAAGCTTTCTTT. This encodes CASSLGEGMNTEAFF.

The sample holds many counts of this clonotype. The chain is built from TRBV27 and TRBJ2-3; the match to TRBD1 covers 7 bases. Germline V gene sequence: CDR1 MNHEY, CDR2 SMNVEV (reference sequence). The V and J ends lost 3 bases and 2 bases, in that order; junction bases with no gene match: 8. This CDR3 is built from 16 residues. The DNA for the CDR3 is TGTGCCAGCAGTTTGCGGACAGGTCGAAACACAGATACGCAGTATTTT. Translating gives CASSLRTGRNTDTQYF.

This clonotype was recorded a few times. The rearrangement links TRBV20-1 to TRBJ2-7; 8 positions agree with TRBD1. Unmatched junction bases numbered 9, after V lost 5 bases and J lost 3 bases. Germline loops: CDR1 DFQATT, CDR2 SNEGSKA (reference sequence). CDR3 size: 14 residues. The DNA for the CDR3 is TGCAGTGCTGAAAACCGGGACAGGAGCTACGAGCAGTACTTC. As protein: CSAENRDRSYEQYF.

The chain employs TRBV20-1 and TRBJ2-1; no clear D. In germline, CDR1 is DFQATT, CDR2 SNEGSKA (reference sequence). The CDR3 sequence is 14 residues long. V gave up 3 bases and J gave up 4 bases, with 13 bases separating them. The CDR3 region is CSASSSELYNEQFF. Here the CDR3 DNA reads TGCAGTGCTAGCTCGAGCGAATTGTACAATGAGCAGTTCTTC.

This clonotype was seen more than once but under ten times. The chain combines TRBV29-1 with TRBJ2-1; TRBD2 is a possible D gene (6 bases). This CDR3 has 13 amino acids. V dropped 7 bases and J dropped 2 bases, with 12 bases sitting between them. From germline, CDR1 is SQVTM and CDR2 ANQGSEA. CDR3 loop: CSGGGGAYNEQFF. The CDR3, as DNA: TGCAGCGGCGGTGGAGGGGCCTACAATGAGCAGTTCTTC.

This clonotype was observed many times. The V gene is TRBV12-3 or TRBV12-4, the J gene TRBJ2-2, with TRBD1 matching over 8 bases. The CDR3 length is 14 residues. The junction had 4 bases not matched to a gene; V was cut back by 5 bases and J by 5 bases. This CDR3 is CASSPGQGTGELFF. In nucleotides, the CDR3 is TGTGCCAGCAGTCCCGGACAGGGTACCGGGGAGCTGTTTTTT.

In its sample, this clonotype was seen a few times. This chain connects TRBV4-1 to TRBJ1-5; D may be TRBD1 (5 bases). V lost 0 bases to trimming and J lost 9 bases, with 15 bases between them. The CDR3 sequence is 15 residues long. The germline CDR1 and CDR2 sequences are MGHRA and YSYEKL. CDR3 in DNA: TGCGCCAGCAGCCAAGATCGTAGGAAGAGGGGGCCCCAGCATTTT. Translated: CASSQDRRKRGPQHF.

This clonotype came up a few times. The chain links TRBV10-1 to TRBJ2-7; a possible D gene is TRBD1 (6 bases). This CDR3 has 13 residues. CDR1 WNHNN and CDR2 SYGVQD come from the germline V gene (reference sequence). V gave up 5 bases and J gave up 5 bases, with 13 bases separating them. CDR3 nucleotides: TGCGCCAGCAGTCCACAGGGTATGGACGAGCAGTACTTC. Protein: CASSPQGMDEQYF.

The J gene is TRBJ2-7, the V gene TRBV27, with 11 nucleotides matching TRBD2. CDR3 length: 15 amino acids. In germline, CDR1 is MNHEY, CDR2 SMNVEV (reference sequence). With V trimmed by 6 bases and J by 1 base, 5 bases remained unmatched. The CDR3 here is CASSSLAGVSYEQYF. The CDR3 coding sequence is TGTGCCAGCAGCTCACTAGCGGGAGTGTCCTACGAGCAGTACTTC.

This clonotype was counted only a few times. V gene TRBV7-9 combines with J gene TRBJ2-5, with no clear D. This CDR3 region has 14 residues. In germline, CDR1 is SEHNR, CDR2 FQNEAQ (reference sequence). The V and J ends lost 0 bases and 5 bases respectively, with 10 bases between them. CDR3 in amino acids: CASSLARAGETQYF. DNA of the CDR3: TGTGCCAGCAGCTTAGCGCGTGCCGGGGAGACCCAGTACTTC.

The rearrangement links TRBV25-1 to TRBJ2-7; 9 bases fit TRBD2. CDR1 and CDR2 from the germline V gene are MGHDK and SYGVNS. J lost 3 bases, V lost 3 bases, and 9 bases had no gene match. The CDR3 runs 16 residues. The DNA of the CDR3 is TGTGCCAGCAGTGATGTGGCGGGAGGGCCTAGCTACGAGCAGTACTTC. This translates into CASSDVAGGPSYEQYF.

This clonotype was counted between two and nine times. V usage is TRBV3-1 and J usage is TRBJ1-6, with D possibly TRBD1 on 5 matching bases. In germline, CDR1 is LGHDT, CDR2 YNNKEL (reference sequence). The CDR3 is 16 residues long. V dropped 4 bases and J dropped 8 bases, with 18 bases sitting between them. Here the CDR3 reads CASSRVPQGFDSPLHF. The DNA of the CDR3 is TGTGCCAGCAGCCGCGTACCTCAGGGTTTTGATTCACCCCTCCACTTT.

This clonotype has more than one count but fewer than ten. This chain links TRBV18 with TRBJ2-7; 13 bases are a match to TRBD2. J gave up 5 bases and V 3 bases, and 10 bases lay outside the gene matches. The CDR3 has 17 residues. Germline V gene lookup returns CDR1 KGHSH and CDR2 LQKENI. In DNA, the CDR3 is TGTGCCAGCTCACCTGTAACTAGCGGGAGGGGGCGCAACGAGCAGTACTTC. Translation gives CASSPVTSGRGRNEQYF.

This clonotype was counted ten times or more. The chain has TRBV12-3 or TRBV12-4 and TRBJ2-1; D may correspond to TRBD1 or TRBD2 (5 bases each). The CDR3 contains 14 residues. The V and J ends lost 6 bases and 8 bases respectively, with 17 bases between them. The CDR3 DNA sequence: TGTGCCAGCAGCTGGGGACGAAGGGGCGATGAGCAGTTCTTC. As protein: CASSWGRRGDEQFF.

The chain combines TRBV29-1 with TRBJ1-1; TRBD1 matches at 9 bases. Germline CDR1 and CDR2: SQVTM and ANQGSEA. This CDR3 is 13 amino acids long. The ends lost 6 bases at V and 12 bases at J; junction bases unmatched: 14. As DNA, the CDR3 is TGCAGCGTCGGGGACAGGGATCGGTCCGGGTCTTTCTTT. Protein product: CSVGDRDRSGSFF.

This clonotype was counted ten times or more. CDR3 in amino acids: CASSPDRGRYEQYF. The CDR3 DNA is TGTGCCAGCAGCCCGGACAGGGGACGATACGAGCAGTACTTC. This chain uses TRBV6-2 or TRBV6-3 with TRBJ2-7; 9 bases line up with TRBD1. J lost 4 bases, V lost 6 bases, and 7 bases had no gene match. Germline loops: CDR1 MNHEY, CDR2 SVGEGT. This CDR3 is 14 amino acids long.

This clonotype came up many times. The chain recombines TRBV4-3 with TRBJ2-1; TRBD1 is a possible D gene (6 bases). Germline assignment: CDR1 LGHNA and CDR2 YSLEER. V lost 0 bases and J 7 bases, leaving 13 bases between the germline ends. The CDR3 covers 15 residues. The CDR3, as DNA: TGCGCCAGCAGCCAAGATGCCAGGGGTGGTAATGAGCAGTTCTTC. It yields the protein CASSQDARGGNEQFF.

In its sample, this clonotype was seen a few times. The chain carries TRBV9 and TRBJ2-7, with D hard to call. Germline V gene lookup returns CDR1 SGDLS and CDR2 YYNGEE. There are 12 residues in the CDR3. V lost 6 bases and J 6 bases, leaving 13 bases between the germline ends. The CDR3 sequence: CASTLDGREQYF. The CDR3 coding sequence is TGTGCCAGCACCTTGGACGGGCGCGAGCAGTACTTC.

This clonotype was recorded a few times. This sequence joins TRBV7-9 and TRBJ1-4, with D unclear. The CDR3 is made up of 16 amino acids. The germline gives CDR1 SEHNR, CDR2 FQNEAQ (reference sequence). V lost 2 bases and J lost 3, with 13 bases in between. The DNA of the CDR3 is TGTGCCAGCAGCTTAAGTCGCAGCGCCTCTAATGAAAAACTGTTTTTT. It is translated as CASSLSRSASNEKLFF. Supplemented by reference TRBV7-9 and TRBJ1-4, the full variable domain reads DTGVSQNPRHKITKRGQNVTFRCDPISEHNRLYWYRQTLGQGPEFLTYFQNEAQLEKSRLLSDRFSAERPKGSFSTLEIQRTEQGDSAMYLCASSLSRSASNEKLFFGSGTQLSVL.

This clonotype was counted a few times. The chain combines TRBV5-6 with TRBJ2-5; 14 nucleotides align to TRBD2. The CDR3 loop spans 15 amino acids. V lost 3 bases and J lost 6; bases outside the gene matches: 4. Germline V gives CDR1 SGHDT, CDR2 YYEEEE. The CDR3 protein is CASSSGTSGRKTQYF. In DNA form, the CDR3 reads TGTGCCAGCAGCTCGGGGACTAGCGGGAGAAAGACCCAGTACTTC.

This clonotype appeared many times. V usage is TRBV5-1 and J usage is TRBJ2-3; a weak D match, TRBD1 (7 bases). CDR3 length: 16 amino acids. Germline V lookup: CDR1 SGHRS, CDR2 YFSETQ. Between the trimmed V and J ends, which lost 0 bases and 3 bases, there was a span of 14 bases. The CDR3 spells CASSLGQGGSTDTQYF. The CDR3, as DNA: TGCGCCAGCAGCTTGGGGCAGGGGGGTTCGACAGATACGCAGTATTTT.

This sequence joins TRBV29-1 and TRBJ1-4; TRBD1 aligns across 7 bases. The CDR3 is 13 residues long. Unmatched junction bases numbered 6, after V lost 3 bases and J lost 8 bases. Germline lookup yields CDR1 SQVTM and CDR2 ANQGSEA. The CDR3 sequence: CSVETGSGEKLFF. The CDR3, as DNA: TGCAGCGTTGAGACAGGGTCAGGGGAAAAACTGTTTTTT.